The sequence of this T cell receptor (beta chain) was determined in a study of preoperative IRX-2 immunotherapy in early breast cancer. This clone was counted a few times. Produced via immunoSEQ multiplex PCR; TCRdb's table is partial and in-frame only. The sample contains under 25,000 clones, just under 85% of which appear only once. The treatment is: preoperative locoregional IRX-2 cytokine immunotherapy. Patients received preoperative, locoregional IRX-2 cytokine immunotherapy in a phase Ib study. Specimen: lymph node tissue, collected after IRX-2 immunotherapy. This sequence originates from a human donor with breast cancer.

For the CDR3, the DNA is TGCAGCGCAAGACATGGGACTAGCGGCTACGAGCAGTACTTC. Translated: CSARHGTSGYEQYF. The rearrangement uses TRBV29-1 and TRBJ2-7, with 11 nucleotides matching TRBD2. The CDR3 spans 14 residues. The V and J ends lost 7 bases and 3 bases, in that order; junction bases with no gene match: 8. Looked up from germline, CDR1 is SQVTM and CDR2 is ANQGSEA.